This T cell receptor beta chain is drawn from a study of blood T cell repertoires in COVID-19. Study-wide context: T cells, B-cell-depleted T cells, or PBMCs supplied cDNA or gDNA.

Generated by immunoSEQ multiplex PCR, the TCRdb table keeps only in-frame clones and is missing some. This table holds 150,000 to 200,000 clones, roughly nine tenths found once. The sample comprised peripheral blood. This TCR derives from a man aged 18 to 35 with acute or convalescent COVID-19.

CDR3 residues: CSVGQGYGYTF. The DNA of the CDR3 is TGCAGTGTTGGACAGGGTTATGGCTACACCTTC. This chain joins TRBV20-1 and TRBJ1-2; 8 positions agree with TRBD1. Germline lookup yields CDR1 DFQATT and CDR2 SNEGSKA (reference sequence). The CDR3 length is 11 residues. Trimming at V came to 7 bases and at J to 5 bases, leaving 3 bases not matched to a gene.